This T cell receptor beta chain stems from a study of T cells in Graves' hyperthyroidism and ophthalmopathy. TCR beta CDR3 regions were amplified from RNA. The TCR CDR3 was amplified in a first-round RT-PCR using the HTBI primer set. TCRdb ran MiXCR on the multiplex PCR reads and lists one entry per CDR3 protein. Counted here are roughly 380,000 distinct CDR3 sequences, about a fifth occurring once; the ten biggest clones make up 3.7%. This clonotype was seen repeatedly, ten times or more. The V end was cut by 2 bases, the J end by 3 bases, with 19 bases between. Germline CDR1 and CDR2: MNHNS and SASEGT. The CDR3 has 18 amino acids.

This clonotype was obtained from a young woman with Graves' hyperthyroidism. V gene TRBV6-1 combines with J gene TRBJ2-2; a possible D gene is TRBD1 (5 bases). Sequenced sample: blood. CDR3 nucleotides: TGTGCCAGCAGTGAACCCCCCTGGGCAGGGTGGGACACCGGGGAGCTGTTTTTT. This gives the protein CASSEPPWAGWDTGELFF.